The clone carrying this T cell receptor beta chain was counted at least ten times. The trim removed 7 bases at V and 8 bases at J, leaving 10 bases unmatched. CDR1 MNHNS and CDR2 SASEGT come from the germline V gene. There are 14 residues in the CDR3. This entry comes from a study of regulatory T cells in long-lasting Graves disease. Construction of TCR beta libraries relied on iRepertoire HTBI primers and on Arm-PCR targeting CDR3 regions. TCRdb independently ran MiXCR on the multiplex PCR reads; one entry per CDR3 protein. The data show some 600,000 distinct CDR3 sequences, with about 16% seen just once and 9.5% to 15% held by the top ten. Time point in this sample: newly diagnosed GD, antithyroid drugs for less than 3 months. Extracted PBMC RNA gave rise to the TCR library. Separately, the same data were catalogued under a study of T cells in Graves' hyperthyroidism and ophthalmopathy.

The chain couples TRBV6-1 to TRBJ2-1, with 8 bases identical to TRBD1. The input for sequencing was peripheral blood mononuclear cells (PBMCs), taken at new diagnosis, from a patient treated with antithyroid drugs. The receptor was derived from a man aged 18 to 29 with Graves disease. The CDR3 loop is CASTRTGPRDEQFF. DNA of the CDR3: TGTGCCAGCACCAGGACAGGGCCTAGGGATGAGCAGTTCTTC.